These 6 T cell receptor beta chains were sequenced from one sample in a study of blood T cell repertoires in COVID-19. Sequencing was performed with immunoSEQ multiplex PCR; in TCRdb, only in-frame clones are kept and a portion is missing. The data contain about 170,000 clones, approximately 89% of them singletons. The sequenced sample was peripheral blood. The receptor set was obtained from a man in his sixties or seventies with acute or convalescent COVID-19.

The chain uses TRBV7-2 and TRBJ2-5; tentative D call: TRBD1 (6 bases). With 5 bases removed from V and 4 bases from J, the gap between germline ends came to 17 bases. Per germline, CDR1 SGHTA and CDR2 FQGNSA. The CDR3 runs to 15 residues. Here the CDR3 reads CASSHGTPAPETQYF. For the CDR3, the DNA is TGTGCCAGCAGCCATGGGACACCCGCCCCAGAGACCCAGTACTTC. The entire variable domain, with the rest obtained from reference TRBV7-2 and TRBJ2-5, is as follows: GAGVSQSPSNKVTEKGKDVELRCDPISGHTALYWYRQSLGQGLEFLIYFQGNSAPDKSGLPSDRFSAERTGGSVSTLTIQRTQQEDSAVYLCASSHGTPAPETQYFGPGTRLLVL.

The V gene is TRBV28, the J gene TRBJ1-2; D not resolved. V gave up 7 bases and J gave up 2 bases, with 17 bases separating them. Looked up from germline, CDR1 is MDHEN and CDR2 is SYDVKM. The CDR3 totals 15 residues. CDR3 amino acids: CASNLLRRVNYGYTF. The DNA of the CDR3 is TGTGCCAGCAACCTCCTCCGCCGGGTAAACTATGGCTACACCTTC.

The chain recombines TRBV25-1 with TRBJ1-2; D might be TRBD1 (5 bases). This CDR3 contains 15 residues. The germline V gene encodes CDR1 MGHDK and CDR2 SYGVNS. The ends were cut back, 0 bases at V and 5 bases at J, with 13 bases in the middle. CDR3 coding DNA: TGTGCCAGCAGTGAATATGGAAGACAGACTTATGGCTACACCTTC. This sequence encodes CASSEYGRQTYGYTF.

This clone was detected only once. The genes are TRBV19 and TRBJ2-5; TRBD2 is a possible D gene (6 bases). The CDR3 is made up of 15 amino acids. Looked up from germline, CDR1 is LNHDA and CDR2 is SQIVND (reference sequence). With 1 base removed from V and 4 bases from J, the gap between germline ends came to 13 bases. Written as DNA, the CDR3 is TGTGCCAGTAGTATAGCTTCCGGGGGAGGAGAGACCCAGTACTTC. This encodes CASSIASGGGETQYF.

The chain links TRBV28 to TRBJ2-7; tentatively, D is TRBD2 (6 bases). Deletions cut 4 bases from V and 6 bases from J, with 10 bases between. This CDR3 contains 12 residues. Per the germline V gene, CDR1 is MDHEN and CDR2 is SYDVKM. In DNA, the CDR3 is TGTGCCAGCAGTTGGAGGGCGGGCGAGCAGTACTTC. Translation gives CASSWRAGEQYF.

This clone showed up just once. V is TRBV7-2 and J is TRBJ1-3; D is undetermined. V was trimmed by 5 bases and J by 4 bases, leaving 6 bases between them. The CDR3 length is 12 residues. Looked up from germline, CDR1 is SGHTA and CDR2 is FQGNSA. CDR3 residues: CASSPQGNTIYF. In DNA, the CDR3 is TGTGCCAGCAGCCCACAGGGAAACACCATATATTTT.